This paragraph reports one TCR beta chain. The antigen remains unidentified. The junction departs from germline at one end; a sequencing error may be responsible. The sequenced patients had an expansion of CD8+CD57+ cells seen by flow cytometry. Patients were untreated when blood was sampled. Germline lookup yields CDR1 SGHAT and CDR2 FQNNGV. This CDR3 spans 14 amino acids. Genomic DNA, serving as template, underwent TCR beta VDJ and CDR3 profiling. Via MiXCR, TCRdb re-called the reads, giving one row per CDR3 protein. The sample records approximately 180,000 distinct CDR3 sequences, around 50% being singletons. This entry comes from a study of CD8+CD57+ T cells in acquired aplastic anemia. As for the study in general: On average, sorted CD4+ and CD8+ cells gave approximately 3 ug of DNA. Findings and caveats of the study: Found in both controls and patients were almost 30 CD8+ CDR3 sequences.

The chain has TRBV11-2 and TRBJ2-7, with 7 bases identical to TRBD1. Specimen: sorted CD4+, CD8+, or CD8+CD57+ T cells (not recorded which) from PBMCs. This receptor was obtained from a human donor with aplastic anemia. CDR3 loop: CTSRPPTGDYEQYF. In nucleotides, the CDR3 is TGTACCAGCAGACCCCCTACAGGGGACTACGAGCAGTACTTC.